The 8 T cell receptor beta chains listed next were all sequenced from one sample in a study of blood T cell repertoires in COVID-19. Some clones are missing from TCRdb's copy, which holds only in-frame ones; the method was immunoSEQ multiplex PCR. Among about 240,000 clones, about 79% were seen once, and the ten largest hold approximately 9.6%. Material: peripheral blood. Receptor source: a woman older than 75 with acute or convalescent COVID-19.

J is TRBJ1-2 and V is TRBV12-3 or TRBV12-4, with D unclear. The V end was cut by 5 bases, the J end by 4 bases, with 8 bases between. This CDR3 contains 12 residues. CDR3 sequence: CASSRSGYGYTF. CDR3 sequence (DNA): TGTGCCAGCAGTAGGTCAGGCTATGGCTACACCTTC.

The chain carries TRBV6-2 or TRBV6-3 and TRBJ2-3, with 11 bases fitting TRBD2. The CDR3 contains 19 residues. Per germline, CDR1 MNHEY and CDR2 SVGEGT. V was clipped by 5 bases and J by 2 bases; unmatched bases: 15. CDR3 loop: CASSPSPSGGPRPTDTQYF. CDR3 bases: TGTGCCAGCAGTCCCTCCCCTAGCGGGGGGCCTCGTCCCACAGATACGCAGTATTTT.

J is TRBJ2-3 and V is TRBV11-3, with 9 bases matching TRBD2. The CDR3 loop spans 15 amino acids. V trimming: 5 bases; J trimming: 2 bases; junction bases outside the gene matches: 5. The germline V gene encodes CDR1 SGHNT and CDR2 YENEEA. The CDR3 nucleotides are TGTGCCAGCAGCCTAGCGGGGAAACCCACAGATACGCAGTATTTT. This gives the protein CASSLAGKPTDTQYF.

V gene TRBV18 combines with J gene TRBJ2-7; the match to TRBD1 covers 7 bases. Germline values: CDR1 KGHSH, CDR2 LQKENI. V shed 2 bases, J shed 1 base, and the junction held 5 bases outside the gene matches. The CDR3 length is 15 residues. Here the CDR3 DNA reads TGTGCCAGCTCACCAGTTCGGGACAGATCCTACGAGCAGTACTTC. Translated: CASSPVRDRSYEQYF. Complete variable domain (other parts from reference TRBV18 and TRBJ2-7): NAGVMQNPRHLVRRRGQEARLRCSPMKGHSHVYWYRQLPEEGLKFMVYLQKENIIDESGMPKERFSAEFPKEGPSILRIQQVVRGDSAAYFCASSPVRDRSYEQYFGPGTRLTVT.

J is TRBJ2-7 and V is TRBV6-2 or TRBV6-3; a weak D match, TRBD1 (5 bases). V was cut by 0 bases and J by 6 bases, with 15 bases left in between. CDR3 length equals 15 residues. In germline, CDR1 is MNHEY, CDR2 SVGEGT. In DNA, the CDR3 is TGTGCCAGCAGTTACTCATCGGCAGGGCCCGTCGAGCAGTACTTC. Its translation is CASSYSSAGPVEQYF.

This clone appeared a single time. The chain is built from TRBV7-3 and TRBJ1-1; D gene unclear. This CDR3 region has 13 residues. V dropped 2 bases and J dropped 1 base, with 5 bases sitting between them. Germline loops: CDR1 SGHTA, CDR2 FQGTGA. The CDR3 spells CASSLQENTEAFF. Here the CDR3 DNA reads TGTGCCAGCAGCTTACAGGAGAACACTGAAGCTTTCTTT.

This rearrangement joins TRBV7-8 to TRBJ1-4, with D tentatively TRBD1 (5 bases). Between the trimmed V and J ends, which lost 4 bases and 8 bases, there was a span of 17 bases. The V gene's germline CDR1 is SGHVS and CDR2 FQNEAQ. The CDR3 runs to 15 residues. The CDR3 DNA follows: TGTGCCAGCAGCTCCCCAGGGATCTTGGGGGAAAAACTGTTTTTT. This translates into CASSSPGILGEKLFF.

The chain links TRBV5-5 to TRBJ2-5, with D unclear. CDR1 is SGHKS and CDR2 is YYEKEE in the germline V gene (reference sequence). The CDR3 is made up of 13 amino acids. V dropped 0 bases and J dropped 0 bases, with 3 bases sitting between them. The CDR3 protein is CASSLVNQETQYF. CDR3 DNA sequence: TGTGCCAGCAGCTTGGTCAACCAAGAGACCCAGTACTTC.